These T cell receptor beta chains were read from a single sample in a study of a mutant IDH1 vaccine in newly diagnosed glioma. Assay: immunoSEQ multiplex PCR; the TCRdb copy retains only in-frame clones and omits some. This sample has tens of thousands of clones, with about four fifths found just once. Their antigens are not known. This specimen consisted of PBMCs, obtained from a glioma patient whose treatment included an IDH1 peptide vaccine. The receptors here all came from a man aged 40-49 years with glioma. Each CDR3 is given with its conserved first and last residue. D genes are given only for firm matches. The size entry is marked missing in some rows and otherwise reads once, few, many or a size class.

V gene,J gene,clone size,D gene,CDR3 protein,CDR3 DNA
TRBV7-2,TRBJ1-6,NA,NA,CASSPVAGGHNSPLHF,TGTGCCAGCAGCCCTGTCGCCGGGGGCCATAATTCACCCCTCCACTTT
TRBV19,TRBJ1-2,once,NA,CASSTYRVGYTF,TGTGCCAGTAGTACTTACAGGGTCGGCTACACCTTC
TRBV4-1,TRBJ1-2,few,NA,CASSQPTGKRHGYTF,TGCGCCAGCAGCCAACCCACGGGTAAGCGGCATGGCTACACCTTC
TRBV11-2,TRBJ2-7,NA,TRBD1,CASSPRTGGFYEQYF,TGTGCCAGCAGCCCTCGGACAGGGGGCTTCTACGAGCAGTACTTC
TRBV29-1,TRBJ1-2,NA,TRBD1,CSVLDRVNYGYTF,TGCAGCGTTTTAGACAGGGTAAACTATGGCTACACCTTC
TRBV18,TRBJ2-7,once,TRBD1,CASSQGGPGQAKSYEQYF,TGTGCCAGCTCACAGGGCGGACCGGGACAGGCAAAATCCTACGAGCAGTACTTC
TRBV29-1,TRBJ2-3,few,TRBD2,CSVAGGGTDTQYF,TGCAGCGTTGCTGGGGGGGGCACAGATACGCAGTATTTT
TRBV2,TRBJ2-7,NA,NA,CASSVSGPSWYF,TGTGCCAGCAGTGTTTCGGGACCTTCGTGGTACTTC
TRBV7-2,TRBJ2-1,once,NA,CASSLDSSSYNEQFF,TGTGCCAGCAGTTTGGACTCAAGCTCCTACAATGAGCAGTTCTTC
TRBV5-8,TRBJ2-5,NA,NA,CASSLSRGGQETQYF,TGTGCCAGCAGCTTAAGCAGGGGCGGTCAAGAGACCCAGTACTTC
TRBV18,TRBJ1-3,NA,NA,CASSPPLGNTIYF,TGTGCCAGCTCACCTCCGTTGGGAAACACCATATATTTT
TRBV19,TRBJ2-2,medium-sized,NA,CASKVWGRSNTGELFF,TGTGCCAGTAAAGTGTGGGGCAGGAGTAACACCGGGGAGCTGTTTTTT
TRBV6-1,TRBJ2-6,NA,TRBD1,CASSENGQGLSGANVLTF,TGTGCCAGCAGTGAAAATGGACAGGGCCTCTCTGGGGCCAACGTCCTGACTTTC
TRBV7-9,TRBJ2-7,NA,NA,CASSFGPEKTHEQYF,TGTGCCAGCAGCTTCGGGCCGGAAAAAACCCACGAGCAGTACTTC
TRBV30,TRBJ2-1,NA,NA,CAWRGGSSSYNEQFF,TGTGCCTGGAGGGGGGGCTCCAGCTCCTACAATGAGCAGTTCTTC
TRBV5-1,TRBJ2-5,NA,TRBD1,CASSTDRGPETQYF,TGCGCCAGCAGCACCGACAGGGGTCCAGAGACCCAGTACTTC
TRBV4-2,TRBJ2-1,NA,TRBD2,CASSQGWTTSGGYNEQFF,TGTGCCAGCAGCCAAGGGTGGACTACTAGCGGGGGCTACAATGAGCAGTTCTTC
TRBV2,TRBJ1-5,NA,NA,CASSGQGHSNQPQHF,TGTGCCAGCAGTGGTCAGGGACATAGCAATCAGCCCCAGCATTTT
TRBV7-2,TRBJ1-3,NA,NA,CARDGPSGGNTIYF,TGTGCCAGAGACGGACCCTCTGGAGGAAACACCATATATTTT
TRBV9,TRBJ1-2,NA,NA,CASSANPITGNYGYTF,TGTGCCAGCAGCGCCAATCCTATTACAGGGAACTATGGCTACACCTTC
TRBV5-6,TRBJ1-1,NA,TRBD1,CASSVTGQGDAEAFF,TGTGCCAGCAGCGTCACGGGACAGGGGGATGCCGAAGCTTTCTTT
TRBV5-1,TRBJ2-7,NA,NA,CASSLDRVLGGYEQYF,TGCGCCAGCAGCTTGGATCGGGTTTTGGGGGGATACGAGCAGTACTTC
TRBV14,TRBJ2-2,once,NA,CASSQVLLRSVAGELFF,TGTGCCAGCAGCCAAGTTTTGCTGCGTAGCGTCGCCGGGGAGCTGTTTTTT
TRBV9,TRBJ2-3,NA,NA,CASSVAEGGITDTQYF,TGTGCCAGCAGCGTAGCGGAGGGGGGAATAACAGATACGCAGTATTTT
TRBV20-1,TRBJ2-7,NA,NA,CSATIAYEQYF,TGCAGTGCAACGATCGCCTACGAGCAGTACTTC
TRBV2,TRBJ2-1,NA,NA,CASRNFNEQFF,TGTGCCAGCAGGAATTTCAATGAGCAGTTCTTC
TRBV6-5,TRBJ1-1,NA,TRBD1,CASSKRQGGNTEAFF,TGTGCCAGCAGTAAAAGACAGGGGGGGAACACTGAAGCTTTCTTT